These 7 T cell receptor beta chains came from one sample sequenced in a study of a mutant IDH1 vaccine in newly diagnosed glioma. Their antigen targets remain unknown. Some clones are missing from TCRdb's copy, which holds only in-frame ones; the method was immunoSEQ multiplex PCR. The sample has roughly 60,000 clones, 80% to 90% seen once. Time point specified: week 23, last vaccination. Vaccine doses each comprised 300 ug of mutant IDH1 20-mer peptide, with topical imiquimod. The material sequenced was PBMCs, taken from a glioma patient whose treatment included an IDH1 peptide vaccine. The receptors derive from a man aged 25 to 45 with glioma.

CDR3 sequence: CASSVAGGKIQYF. The DNA for the CDR3 is TGTGCCAGCAGCGTTGCCGGAGGAAAAATACAGTACTTC. V gene TRBV9 combines with J gene TRBJ2-7; D possibly corresponds to TRBD2 (5 bases). V lost 2 bases and J lost 10, with 16 bases in between. Germline-derived CDR1 and CDR2 are SGDLS and YYNGEE. The CDR3 has 13 residues.

This chain connects TRBV5-1 to TRBJ1-1; D is ambiguous. CDR1 is SGHRS and CDR2 is YFSETQ in the germline V gene. This CDR3 comprises 13 residues. V lost 4 bases to trimming and J lost 1 base, with 8 bases between them. For the CDR3, the DNA is TGCGCCAGCAGCATAGGAGGGAACACTGAAGCTTTCTTT. It yields the protein CASSIGGNTEAFF.

This CDR3 is CAWSAGEPSNTGELFF. The CDR3 DNA reads as TGTGCCTGGAGTGCGGGGGAACCATCGAACACCGGGGAGCTGTTTTTT. The rearrangement joins TRBV30 to TRBJ2-2, with a weak D call TRBD2 (6 bases). Per germline, CDR1 GTSNPN and CDR2 SVGIG (reference sequence). The CDR3 length is 16 residues. Trimming removed 1 base at V and 0 bases at J, with 12 bases between.

The chain links TRBV11-2 to TRBJ2-1, with TRBD1 matching 10 bases. The J segment lost 5 bases and the V segment lost 4 bases, leaving 5 bases of the junction unmatched. The CDR3 covers 15 residues. Germline V gene sequence: CDR1 SGHAT, CDR2 FQNNGV. The CDR3 nucleotides read TGTGCCAGCAGCTCCTCGGACAGGGGGGACAATGAGCAGTTCTTC. Amino acids: CASSSSDRGDNEQFF.

J is TRBJ2-1 and V is TRBV2; D ambiguous. The V gene's germline CDR1 is SNHLY and CDR2 FYNNEI. V lost 0 bases and J lost 6, with 18 bases in between. CDR3 length: 17 residues. The CDR3 sequence is CASSEALRAVGINEQFF. The CDR3 region has the DNA TGTGCCAGCAGTGAAGCGCTTCGGGCAGTAGGCATCAATGAGCAGTTCTTC.

This sequence joins TRBV5-4 and TRBJ1-2; D perhaps matches TRBD1 (5 bases). The CDR3 is made up of 18 amino acids. CDR1 is SGHNT, CDR2 YYREEE, per germline (reference sequence). Between the trimmed V and J ends, which lost 0 bases and 4 bases, there was a span of 22 bases. This CDR3 reads CASSLEGIVETSTYGYTF. The CDR3 coding sequence is TGTGCCAGCAGCTTGGAGGGGATCGTAGAGACTTCGACCTATGGCTACACCTTC.

This rearrangement joins TRBV29-1 to TRBJ2-1; 9 bases are a match to TRBD1. Per germline, CDR1 SQVTM and CDR2 ANQGSEA. The CDR3 is 14 amino acids. The V segment lost 5 bases and the J segment 8 bases; nucleotides outside the gene matches: 10. This CDR3 is CSVTGTGYSYEQFF. CDR3 nucleotides: TGCAGCGTTACGGGGACAGGGTATTCATATGAGCAGTTCTTC.